These 2 T cell receptor beta chains were sequenced from one sample in a study of shared clonotypes between healthy human individuals. Naive CD8 isolation took CD45RO-negative cells positively selected for CCR7 and excluded terminally differentiated effector memory CD45RA+ cells. The protocol was immunoSEQ multiplex PCR, while the TCRdb copy is restricted to in-frame clones and leaves out a portion. The data hold hundreds of thousands of clones, with under 95% observed a single time. The sample was naive CD8+ T cells sorted from blood. The receptors were sampled from a man aged 30 to 45 in good health.

The V and J genes are TRBV5-6 and TRBJ2-7; possible D gene TRBD1, 7 bases. In germline, CDR1 is SGHDT, CDR2 YYEEEE. The CDR3 has 16 residues. Trimming cost V 0 bases and J 0 bases, with 13 bases left between them. The CDR3 DNA is TGTGCCAGCAGCTTGGCGGCAGGGGGGAGCTCCTACGAGCAGTACTTC. Amino acids: CASSLAAGGSSYEQYF. The full variable domain, completed using reference TRBV5-6 and TRBJ2-7, is DAGVTQSPTHLIKTRGQQVTLRCSPKSGHDTVSWYQQALGQGPQFIFQYYEEEERQRGNFPDRFSGHQFPNYSSELNVNALLLGDSALYLCASSLAAGGSSYEQYFGPGTRLTVT.

The chain recombines TRBV27 with TRBJ1-2; the D is unclear. Between the trimmed V and J ends, which lost 0 bases and 2 bases, there was a span of 7 bases. Germline V gives CDR1 MNHEY, CDR2 SMNVEV (reference sequence). CDR3 length: 14 amino acids. The CDR3 nucleotides read TGTGCCAGCAGTTTATCTCTTGGGAACTATGGCTACACCTTC. It translates to CASSLSLGNYGYTF.